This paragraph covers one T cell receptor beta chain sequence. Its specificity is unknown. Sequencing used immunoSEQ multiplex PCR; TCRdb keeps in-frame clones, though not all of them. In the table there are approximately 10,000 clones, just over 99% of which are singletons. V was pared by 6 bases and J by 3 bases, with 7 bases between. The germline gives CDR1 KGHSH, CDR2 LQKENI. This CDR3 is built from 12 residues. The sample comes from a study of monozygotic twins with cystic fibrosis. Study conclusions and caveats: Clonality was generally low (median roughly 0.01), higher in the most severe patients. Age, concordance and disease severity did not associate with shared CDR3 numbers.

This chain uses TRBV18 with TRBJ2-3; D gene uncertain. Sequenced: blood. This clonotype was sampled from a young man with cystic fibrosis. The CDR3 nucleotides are TGTGCCAGCTCTCCGCAGACAGATACGCAGTATTTT. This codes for CASSPQTDTQYF.